The 32 T cell receptor beta chains in this list originate from one sample, sequenced in a study of T cells in Graves' hyperthyroidism and ophthalmopathy. The TCR beta CDR3 regions underwent amplification using RNA transcripts as the source. The TCR CDR3 first-round RT-PCR relied on the HTBI primer set. One entry per CDR3 protein, called by TCRdb with MiXCR from the multiplex PCR reads. The table includes about 720,000 distinct CDR3 sequences, about a sixth detected once. The sequenced sample consisted of blood. All receptors come from a man younger than 35 with Graves' hyperthyroidism.

This clonotype was recorded at least ten times. The chain is built from TRBV7-8 and TRBJ2-3, with 7 bases identical to TRBD1. V shed 5 bases and J 4 bases; nucleotides not matched to a gene: 12. The CDR3 loop spans 16 amino acids. Per the germline V gene, CDR1 is SGHVS and CDR2 is FQNEAQ. This chain's CDR3 is CASSTMGQIGADTQYF. The CDR3 region has the DNA TGTGCCAGCAGCACAATGGGACAGATAGGGGCAGATACGCAGTATTTT.

This clonotype appeared many times. The rearrangement joins TRBV30 to TRBJ2-3, with 9 bases identical to TRBD2. This CDR3 has 14 amino acids. V trimming: 2 bases; J trimming: 4 bases; junction bases outside the gene matches: 4. Looked up from germline, CDR1 is GTSNPN and CDR2 is SVGIG (reference sequence). Here the CDR3 DNA reads TGTGCCTGGAGTAAAGGGACTAGCCCAGATACGCAGTATTTT. This codes for CAWSKGTSPDTQYF.

Ten or more counts support this clonotype. The chain combines TRBV27 with TRBJ2-1; D tentatively reads TRBD1 or TRBD2 (5 bases each). This CDR3 comprises 13 residues. Germline V CDR1 and CDR2: MNHEY, SMNVEV (reference sequence). Trimming removed 5 bases at V and 6 bases at J, with 11 bases between. This chain's CDR3 is CASSPTRGNEQFF. CDR3 DNA sequence: TGTGCCAGCAGTCCTACTAGGGGCAATGAGCAGTTCTTC.

The chain links TRBV29-1 to TRBJ1-2; 7 nucleotides agree with TRBD1. The V segment lost 3 bases and the J segment 3 bases; nucleotides outside the gene matches: 7. The CDR3 spans 14 residues. CDR1 is SQVTM, CDR2 ANQGSEA, per germline. As DNA, the CDR3 is TGCAGCGTTGATTGGACAGGTGCTGACTATGGCTACACCTTC. Translated, it gives CSVDWTGADYGYTF. The variable domain in full, completed from reference TRBV29-1 and TRBJ1-2, reads SAVISQKPSRDICQRGTSLTIQCQVDSQVTMMFWYRQQPGQSLTLIATANQGSEATYESGFVIDKFPISRPNLTFSTLTVSNMSPEDSSIYLCSVDWTGADYGYTFGSGTRLTVV.

The chain couples TRBV2 to TRBJ1-4; the match to TRBD1 covers 8 bases. The CDR3 covers 15 residues. Germline assignment: CDR1 SNHLY and CDR2 FYNNEI. V was pared by 4 bases and J by 7 bases, with 8 bases of the junction left unmatched. CDR3 sequence (DNA): TGTGCCAGCAGTGGTGGGGGCAGGGGGCCTGAAAAACTGTTTTTT. Translation: CASSGGGRGPEKLFF.

This clonotype was observed at least ten times. The chain links TRBV6-5 to TRBJ2-7; 8 bases map to TRBD1. V was pared by 2 bases and J by 7 bases, with 7 bases of the junction left unmatched. There are 14 residues in the CDR3. The V gene's germline CDR1 is MNHEY and CDR2 SVGAGI. Here the CDR3 DNA reads TGTGCCAGCAGTTACGGGCAGGGGGCACTTGAGCAGTACTTC. As protein: CASSYGQGALEQYF.

The sample holds many counts of this clonotype. The chain has TRBV11-2 and TRBJ2-5; perhaps D is TRBD1 or TRBD2 (6 bases each). The germline gives CDR1 SGHAT, CDR2 FQNNGV. Trimming left V 4 bases short and J 5 bases short, with 14 bases between. This CDR3 is built from 14 residues. The CDR3 DNA sequence: TGTGCCAGCAGCTCAGCTGTAGGGGGGGAGACCCAGTACTTC. This gives the protein CASSSAVGGETQYF.

The V and J genes are TRBV7-2 and TRBJ1-2; 8 bases are a match to TRBD1. J lost 4 bases, V lost 7 bases, and 11 bases had no gene match. This CDR3 comprises 15 residues. CDR1 SGHTA and CDR2 FQGNSA come from the germline V gene. Here the CDR3 DNA reads TGTGCCAGCAACCCTAATTCCAGGGGGCCCTATGGCTACACCTTC. Its protein is CASNPNSRGPYGYTF.

The rearrangement uses TRBV9 and TRBJ2-4; D call uncertain. CDR3 size: 14 residues. V was shortened by 2 bases and J by 6 bases, with 12 bases between the two germline ends. CDR1 SGDLS and CDR2 YYNGEE come from the germline V gene. Here the CDR3 DNA reads TGTGCCAGCAGCGTTGTCCCGGCTGGAAACATTCAGTACTTC. Its translation: CASSVVPAGNIQYF.

V and J are TRBV5-1 and TRBJ2-5; weak D call: TRBD1 (6 bases). In germline, CDR1 is SGHRS, CDR2 YFSETQ. Deletions cut 5 bases from V and 1 base from J, with 15 bases between. This CDR3 region has 15 residues. This CDR3 reads CASSSTGSPQETQYF. The CDR3 nucleotides read TGCGCCAGCAGTTCTACAGGGAGCCCCCAAGAGACCCAGTACTTC.

This clonotype has more than one count but fewer than ten. V gene TRBV6-1 combines with J gene TRBJ2-5; 11 bases agree with TRBD2. The CDR3 is made up of 16 amino acids. Losses at the gene ends were 5 bases for V and 2 bases for J; bases not matched to a gene: 7. The germline CDR1 and CDR2 sequences are MNHNS and SASEGT. CDR3 amino acids: CASSFGTSGPQETQYF. The CDR3 nucleotides are TGTGCCAGCAGTTTCGGGACTAGCGGCCCTCAAGAGACCCAGTACTTC.

This clonotype has more than one count but fewer than ten. The rearrangement joins TRBV20-1 to TRBJ2-5, with 7 bases aligning to TRBD2. The ends lost 0 bases at V and 5 bases at J; junction bases unmatched: 9. The CDR3 has 15 amino acids. Germline CDR1 and CDR2: DFQATT and SNEGSKA (reference sequence). As DNA, the CDR3 is TGCAGTGCTAGAGATCAGGCGGGAGCCAGGGAGACCCAGTACTTC. This encodes CSARDQAGARETQYF.

This clonotype was counted many times. The rearrangement links TRBV18 to TRBJ1-2; D gene uncertain. CDR3 length equals 13 residues. Trimming stripped 5 bases from V and 6 bases from J, with 13 bases between. Germline values: CDR1 KGHSH, CDR2 LQKENI. The CDR3 spells CASSDRGLNGYTF. As DNA, the CDR3 is TGTGCCAGCTCAGACCGTGGACTTAATGGCTACACCTTC.

V usage is TRBV30 and J usage is TRBJ2-5; 9 bases match TRBD2. CDR3 length equals 15 residues. Germline CDR1 is GTSNPN and CDR2 is SVGIG (reference sequence). The junction had 6 bases not matched to a gene; V was cut back by 0 bases and J by 4 bases. The CDR3 here is CAWSVSGGLVETQYF. For the CDR3, the DNA is TGTGCCTGGAGTGTAAGCGGGGGGCTAGTAGAGACCCAGTACTTC.

The J gene is TRBJ2-1, the V gene TRBV6-1, with D perhaps matching TRBD2 (5 bases). CDR1 is MNHNS, CDR2 SASEGT, per germline. The V and J ends lost 2 bases and 10 bases respectively, with 18 bases between them. This CDR3 is 15 amino acids long. The CDR3 is CASSETLRGLGEQFF. The CDR3 nucleotides are TGTGCCAGCAGTGAAACGTTAAGAGGGCTAGGGGAGCAGTTCTTC.

This clonotype was seen a handful of times. The genes are TRBV12-5 and TRBJ1-6; weak D call: TRBD1 (6 bases). Germline V gene lookup returns CDR1 LGHNT and CDR2 FRNRAP. V was cut by 0 bases and J by 10 bases, with 7 bases left in between. The CDR3 consists of 13 residues. CDR3 loop: CASGLVQGSPLHF. In DNA, the CDR3 is TGTGCTAGTGGTTTGGTACAGGGATCACCCCTCCACTTT.

This clonotype has a count of ten or more. CDR3 sequence: CASSYGTSYNEQFF. The CDR3 coding sequence is TGTGCCAGCAGTTACGGGACTAGCTACAATGAGCAGTTCTTC. V is TRBV27 and J is TRBJ2-1, with 8 nucleotides matching TRBD2. Germline loops: CDR1 MNHEY, CDR2 SMNVEV (reference sequence). The CDR3 length is 14 residues. The J segment lost 3 bases and the V segment lost 4 bases, leaving 2 bases of the junction unmatched.

This clonotype appeared many times. The chain carries TRBV28 and TRBJ2-7; 12 bases match TRBD2. Trimming took 7 bases from V and 4 from J; bases not matched to a gene: 5. CDR1 is MDHEN and CDR2 is SYDVKM in the germline V gene. The CDR3 length is 14 residues. The CDR3 sequence is CASNRLAGVYEQYF. As DNA, the CDR3 is TGTGCCAGCAATCGACTAGCGGGAGTATACGAGCAGTACTTC.

The rearrangement joins TRBV5-6 to TRBJ2-1, with D hard to call. In germline, CDR1 is SGHDT, CDR2 YYEEEE. The CDR3 contains 13 residues. V dropped 0 bases and J dropped 5 bases, with 6 bases sitting between them. Here the CDR3 reads CASSLVRNNEQFF. The CDR3 DNA reads TGTGCCAGCAGCTTGGTAAGAAACAATGAGCAGTTCTTC.

This clonotype was counted between two and nine times. CDR3 residues: CASSQDSTPAYEQYF. The CDR3 DNA is TGCGCCAGCAGCCAAGATAGCACACCAGCCTACGAGCAGTACTTC. This chain connects TRBV4-1 to TRBJ2-7; D ambiguous. V was clipped by 0 bases and J by 2 bases, with 11 bases between them. The CDR3 consists of 15 residues. Germline CDR1 is MGHRA and CDR2 is YSYEKL.

In this sample, this clonotype turned up many times. V and J are TRBV28 and TRBJ2-7; 14 positions match TRBD2. Trimming took 9 bases from V and 4 from J; bases not matched to a gene: 5. Per the germline V gene, CDR1 is MDHEN and CDR2 is SYDVKM. The CDR3 sequence is 14 residues long. CDR3 protein: CASYGTSGSYEQYF. The CDR3 DNA reads as TGTGCCAGTTACGGGACTAGCGGGAGTTACGAGCAGTACTTC.

The V gene is TRBV6-9, the J gene TRBJ1-4, with 7 nucleotides matching TRBD1. This CDR3 is 14 amino acids long. Looked up from germline, CDR1 is MNHGY and CDR2 is SVAAGI. The junction had 5 bases not matched to a gene; V was cut back by 4 bases and J by 6 bases. In nucleotides, the CDR3 is TGTGCCAGCAGTTTTACAGGGGCGGATGAAAAACTGTTTTTT. It encodes CASSFTGADEKLFF.

In DNA, the CDR3 is TGTGCCAGCAGCACACACCTTCGTGGCGTGAAGTATTTT. Its protein product is CASSTHLRGVKYF. The chain is built from TRBV13 and TRBJ2-3; the D is unclear. This CDR3 is 13 amino acids long. Germline values: CDR1 PRHDT, CDR2 FYEKMQ (reference sequence). Trimming pared 5 bases from V and 13 bases from J, leaving 19 bases between.

This clonotype has just a few counts. The chain joins TRBV19 to TRBJ2-4; TRBD2 agrees at 7 bases. The ends lost 1 base at V and 2 bases at J; junction bases unmatched: 14. Germline CDR1 is LNHDA and CDR2 is SQIVND (reference sequence). There are 19 residues in the CDR3. CDR3 in amino acids: CASSIALAVPPRSKNIQYF. CDR3 DNA: TGTGCCAGTAGTATAGCCCTAGCGGTCCCCCCTCGGTCCAAAAACATTCAGTACTTC.

The rearrangement uses TRBV20-1 and TRBJ2-3; 7 bases agree with TRBD2. Per the germline V gene, CDR1 is DFQATT and CDR2 is SNEGSKA (reference sequence). The ends lost 3 bases at V and 1 base at J; junction bases unmatched: 7. This CDR3 is 15 amino acids long. The CDR3: CSASSLAARTDTQYF. The DNA of the CDR3 is TGCAGTGCTAGCTCTCTAGCGGCGCGCACAGATACGCAGTATTTT.

The CDR3 nucleotides read TGCAGTGCTAGATCCATGGGACAAGAGGCTACCGGGGAGCTGTTTTTT. Translating gives CSARSMGQEATGELFF. This chain connects TRBV20-1 to TRBJ2-2; D possibly corresponds to TRBD1 (6 bases). This CDR3 has 16 residues. V lost 2 bases and J lost 5, with 18 bases in between. Per germline, CDR1 DFQATT and CDR2 SNEGSKA (reference sequence).

This clonotype turned up a few times. The chain is built from TRBV25-1 and TRBJ2-2; D gene unclear. The CDR3 is made up of 13 amino acids. CDR1 is MGHDK and CDR2 is SYGVNS in the germline V gene. Between the trimmed V and J ends, which lost 2 bases and 5 bases, there was a span of 6 bases. CDR3 region: CASSERWTGELFF. The CDR3 bases are TGTGCCAGCAGTGAAAGGTGGACCGGGGAGCTGTTTTTT. The entire variable domain, with the rest obtained from reference TRBV25-1 and TRBJ2-2, is as follows: EADIYQTPRYLVIGTGKKITLECSQTMGHDKMYWYQQDPGMELHLIHYSYGVNSTEKGDLSSESTVSRIRTEHFPLTLESARPSHTSQYLCASSERWTGELFFGEGSRLTVL.

This clonotype appeared a few times. This chain links TRBV20-1 with TRBJ1-3; 7 bases are shared with TRBD1. This CDR3 has 14 amino acids. Germline CDR1 DFQATT, CDR2 SNEGSKA (reference sequence). J lost 4 bases, V lost 6 bases, and 9 bases had no gene match. The CDR3 is CSATKGAGGNTIYF. The CDR3 DNA reads TGCAGTGCCACAAAGGGGGCAGGAGGAAACACCATATATTTT.

This clonotype came up a few times. The rearrangement links TRBV20-1 to TRBJ2-1, with TRBD2 identical over 8 bases. The CDR3 length is 14 residues. V was clipped by 6 bases and J by 4 bases; unmatched bases: 8. Germline CDR1 DFQATT, CDR2 SNEGSKA (reference sequence). The CDR3 reads CSALREGAYNEQFF. As DNA, the CDR3 is TGCAGTGCCCTTCGGGAGGGCGCTTACAATGAGCAGTTCTTC.

This clonotype came up many times. The chain combines TRBV28 with TRBJ2-3, with TRBD1 as a possible D gene (7 bases). CDR3 length: 14 amino acids. Trimming stripped 3 bases from V and 8 bases from J, with 15 bases between. The germline gives CDR1 MDHEN, CDR2 SYDVKM. CDR3 bases: TGTGCCAGCAGTTTCCAGGGGGAGGATGGTACGCAGTATTTT. This gives the protein CASSFQGEDGTQYF.

This clonotype was found many times. V usage is TRBV28 and J usage is TRBJ2-7; D might be TRBD2 (6 bases). The length of the CDR3 is 14 residues. Germline V gene data show CDR1 as MDHEN and CDR2 as SYDVKM. V lost 8 bases to trimming and J lost 3 bases, with 17 bases between them. The CDR3 coding sequence is TGTGCCAGCCAATCTCCGGGGGACGGCTACGAGCAGTACTTC. Its translation is CASQSPGDGYEQYF.

Here the CDR3 reads CSAPLRGGYEQYF. The CDR3 DNA sequence: TGCAGTGCCCCCCTCAGGGGGGGCTACGAGCAGTACTTC. The rearrangement joins TRBV20-1 to TRBJ2-7, with D perhaps assigned TRBD1 or TRBD2 (7 bases each). Between the trimmed V and J ends, which lost 6 bases and 3 bases, there was a span of 15 bases. CDR3 length equals 13 residues. CDR1 and CDR2 (germline): DFQATT, SNEGSKA (reference sequence).